This T cell receptor (beta chain) comes out of a study of blood T cell repertoires in COVID-19. Study-level background: There were acute and convalescent COVID-19 samples, and they came from the United States, Italy and Spain. PBMCs, B-cell-depleted T cells, or T cells were the source of the cDNA or gDNA that made up the material.

This clone was seen only once. The germline V gene has CDR1 MNHNS and CDR2 SASEGT. The V end was cut by 1 base, the J end by 8 bases, with 17 bases between. The CDR3 has 15 residues. Per the study methods: Using reference gene primer amplification, nucleated cell counts were estimated. The data were produced by immunoSEQ multiplex PCR, yet TCRdb's version contains in-frame clones alone and is incomplete. D and trimming were read from the DNA, whereas the V and J calls and clone size are those reported in that table. This sample has approximately 140,000 clones; around 90% occur once, and the top ten carry about 4.1%.

Sequencing used peripheral blood. The rearrangement uses TRBV6-1 and TRBJ1-2; D gene uncertain. The TCR originated in an older woman with active or convalescent COVID-19. CDR3 in DNA: TGTGCCAGCAGTGAAGAGGCGGGATTTCTGCGGGGCTACACCTTC. Protein product: CASSEEAGFLRGYTF.